The following is a TCR beta chain sequence with its context. The antigen remains undetermined. The data were taken from a study of graft-versus-host responses after intestinal transplantation. The wider study: Transplants given to recipients were multivisceral, liver-intestinal, or isolated intestinal. Every one of the recipients received anti-thymocyte globulin induction and afterwards took tacrolimus and steroids for about 3 years.

Study-wide findings and caveats: Within allografts, high graft-versus-host to host-versus-graft clonal ratios were seen among patients with graft-donor T cell macrochimerism. Some GvH clones were seen earlier in gut or blood, suggesting intestinal origin.

Germline-derived CDR1 and CDR2 are SGHRS and YFSETQ. The CDR3 consists of 16 residues. With 4 bases clipped from V and 3 bases from J, the junction kept 11 bases outside the gene matches. Produced via immunoSEQ multiplex PCR; TCRdb's table is partial and in-frame only. The table records about 120,000 clones, 90% to 95% of them present only once. This material consisted of unstimulated CD4+ T cells sorted from spleen or lymph node cells, taken before intestinal transplant. The J gene is TRBJ2-5, the V gene TRBV5-1, with 8 bases lining up with TRBD1. The receptor comes from a human donor who received an intestinal transplant. CDR3 amino acids: CASSQGNTGGKETQYF. The CDR3 nucleotides read TGCGCCAGCAGCCAAGGAAACACAGGGGGTAAAGAGACCCAGTACTTC.